The TCR beta chain described here comes from a study of T cell changes during pregnancy in multiple sclerosis. Libraries were prepared by immunoSEQ multiplex PCR; TCRdb keeps only in-frame clonotypes and omits some of them. Of more than 80,000 clones in the sample, about 90% were seen once. V dropped 2 bases and J dropped 5; count of bases not matched to a gene: 7. Germline CDR1 and CDR2: MNHNS and SASEGT. CDR3 size: 16 residues. The sample was PBMCs, taken in the first trimester of pregnancy. The V call is TRBV6-1, the J call TRBJ2-2; 8 bases fit TRBD2. The receptor was derived from a female donor in good health, serving as a control in a pregnancy study. Some clones in this sample may be carry-over from other donors' samples. CDR3 nucleotides: TGTGCCAGCAGTGAATTTACCGGGGGGGGGACCGGGGAGCTGTTTTTT. Its translation: CASSEFTGGGTGELFF.